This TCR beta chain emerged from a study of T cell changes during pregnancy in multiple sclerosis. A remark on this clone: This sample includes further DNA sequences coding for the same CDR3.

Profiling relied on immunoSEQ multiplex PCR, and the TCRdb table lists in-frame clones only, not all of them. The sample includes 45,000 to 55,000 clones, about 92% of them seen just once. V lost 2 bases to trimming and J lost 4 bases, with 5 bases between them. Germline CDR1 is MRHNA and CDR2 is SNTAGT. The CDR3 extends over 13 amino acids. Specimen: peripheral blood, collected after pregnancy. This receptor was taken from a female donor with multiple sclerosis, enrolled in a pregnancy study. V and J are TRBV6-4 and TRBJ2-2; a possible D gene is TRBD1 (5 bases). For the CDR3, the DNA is TGTGCCAGCAGTGACAGGGGCACCGGGGAGCTGTTTTTT. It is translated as CASSDRGTGELFF.